A single T cell receptor beta chain is shown here with its context. The target antigen is unknown. The sample belongs to a study of T cell responses to AZD1222 COVID-19 vaccine. Whole-study results and caveats: Spike-specific TCR breadth and depth grew following two AZD1222 doses. Just a handful of AZD1222 recipients were seropositive at baseline. With dominance at 160-218 and 743-854, vaccine-associated CD4 TCRs spanned spike.

V was pared by 2 bases and J by 5 bases, with 5 bases of the junction left unmatched. The length of the CDR3 is 14 residues. Germline V gene sequence: CDR1 SGDLS, CDR2 YYNGEE. The assay was immunoSEQ multiplex PCR, and TCRdb's table has in-frame clones only and misses some. The sample holds approximately 200,000 clones, 80% to 90% seen once. The origin of this receptor is an adult in good health. The chain recombines TRBV9 with TRBJ1-1, with TRBD1 matching over 8 bases. Specimen: peripheral blood, collected on day 0 of MenACWY control vaccination. As DNA, the CDR3 is TGTGCCAGCAGCGTCGGACAGGGTGGGACTGAAGCTTTCTTT. It specifies CASSVGQGGTEAFF.